This is a list of T cell receptor beta chains from one sample in a study of spatial heterogeneity in lung cancer. TCRdb ran MiXCR on the 5' RACE reads and lists one entry per CDR3 protein. The table includes tens of thousands of distinct CDR3 sequences, around 6.1% detected once. This specimen consisted of PBMCs, obtained at follow-up. Every receptor here comes from a male donor with early-stage non-small cell lung cancer. The CDR3 runs from the conserved cysteine through the conserved F or W. Each record gives: J gene, V gene, CDR3 length, CDR3 protein.

TRBJ2-3 | TRBV24-1 | 14 | CATSAGTPSDTQYF
TRBJ1-1 | TRBV7-9 | 14 | CASSLVVWGPEAFF
TRBJ2-1 | TRBV10-3 | 16 | CAIRGSGATSYNEQFF
TRBJ2-2 | TRBV5-1 | 15 | CASSPGGGGTGELFF
TRBJ2-1 | TRBV6-5 | 16 | CASSYSTSGEVNEQFF
TRBJ2-4 | TRBV6-2/TRBV6-3 | 14 | CASSNRGRKDIQYF
TRBJ2-3 | TRBV29-1 | 14 | CSVVWGSSTDTQYF
TRBJ2-1 | TRBV20-1 | 15 | CSARGRDRTYNEQFF
TRBJ2-2 | TRBV28 | 16 | CASSLGGGGNTGELFF
TRBJ1-1 | TRBV6-2/TRBV6-3 | 13 | CASSYRLNTEAFF
TRBJ2-5 | TRBV6-5 | 14 | CASSYSLVPGAQYF
TRBJ2-5 | TRBV12-3/TRBV12-4 | 11 | CASRYQETQYF
TRBJ2-2 | TRBV12-3/TRBV12-4 | 14 | CASSLVRFSGELFF
TRBJ1-6 | TRBV20-1 | 17 | CSARDHGVNSYNSPLHF
TRBJ2-7 | TRBV6-6 | 13 | CASTGQGVYEQYF
TRBJ2-7 | TRBV12-5 | 17 | CASGLVRQTGVPYEQYF